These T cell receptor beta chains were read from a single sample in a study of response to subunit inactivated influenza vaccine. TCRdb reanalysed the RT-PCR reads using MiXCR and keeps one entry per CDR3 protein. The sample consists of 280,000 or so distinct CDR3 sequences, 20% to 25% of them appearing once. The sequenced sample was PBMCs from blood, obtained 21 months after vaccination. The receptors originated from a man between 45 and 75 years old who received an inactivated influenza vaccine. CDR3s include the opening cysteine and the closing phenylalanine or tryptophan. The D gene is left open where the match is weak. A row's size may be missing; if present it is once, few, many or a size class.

CDR3 protein: CASRDRADGEAFF
CDR3 DNA: TGTGCCAGCAGAGACAGGGCGGACGGTGAAGCTTTCTTT
J gene: TRBJ1-1
V gene: TRBV3-1
D gene: TRBD1
clone size: -

CDR3 protein: CSSAHNEQFF
CDR3 DNA: TGCAGCTCCGCGCACAATGAGCAGTTCTTC
J gene: TRBJ2-1
V gene: TRBV29-1
D gene: -
clone size: few

CDR3 protein: CASRDTPMNTEAFF
CDR3 DNA: TGTGCCAGCAGAGACACACCGATGAACACTGAAGCTTTCTTT
J gene: TRBJ1-1
V gene: TRBV19
D gene: -
clone size: few

CDR3 protein: CASTTPSGQGLNYGYTF
CDR3 DNA: TGTGCCAGCACCACACCTTCGGGACAGGGCTTGAACTATGGCTACACCTTC
J gene: TRBJ1-2
V gene: TRBV28
D gene: TRBD1
clone size: -

CDR3 protein: CASSQARRGRTGELFF
CDR3 DNA: TGTGCCAGCAGCCAAGCAAGAAGGGGCAGGACCGGGGAGCTGTTTTTT
J gene: TRBJ2-2
V gene: TRBV14
D gene: -
clone size: -

CDR3 protein: CASSLTGQGGETQYF
CDR3 DNA: TGCGCCAGCAGCTTGACCGGACAGGGTGGAGAGACCCAGTACTTC
J gene: TRBJ2-5
V gene: TRBV5-1
D gene: TRBD1
clone size: -

CDR3 protein: CASSLDGTGRHYGYTF
CDR3 DNA: TGTGCCAGCAGCTTAGACGGGACAGGGAGGCACTATGGCTACACCTTC
J gene: TRBJ1-2
V gene: TRBV7-9
D gene: TRBD1
clone size: few

CDR3 protein: CSVRQIQETQYF
CDR3 DNA: TGCAGCGTCCGACAGATCCAAGAGACCCAGTACTTC
J gene: TRBJ2-5
V gene: TRBV29-1
D gene: -
clone size: few

CDR3 protein: CASSQDLAGGTDTQYF
CDR3 DNA: TGCGCCAGCAGCCAAGACCTAGCGGGGGGTACAGATACGCAGTATTTT
J gene: TRBJ2-3
V gene: TRBV4-3
D gene: TRBD2
clone size: -

CDR3 protein: CASSPHMNTEAFF
CDR3 DNA: TGTGCCAGCAGCCCTCATATGAACACTGAAGCTTTCTTT
J gene: TRBJ1-1
V gene: TRBV7-9
D gene: -
clone size: many

CDR3 protein: CASSLDGHPEAFF
CDR3 DNA: TGTGCCAGCAGTTTGGACGGACATCCTGAAGCTTTCTTT
J gene: TRBJ1-1
V gene: TRBV12-3/TRBV12-4
D gene: -
clone size: -